The sequence of this TCR beta chain was determined in a study of vaccination and CD4 T cells after COVID-19 (dated by TCRdb to between 2021 and 2024). In terms of the full investigation: SARS-CoV-2 positivity had been established in the convalescent patients by nasal swab PCR, and mild disease was recorded in nine of these patients and severe disease in one. The convalescent cohort comprised six males and four females, including two Hispanic individuals, seven Caucasians, two Asians and one multiracial person. Each participant got two doses of either the Pfizer-BioNTech BNT162b2 vaccine (n=8) or the Moderna mRNA-1273 vaccine (n=2). Post-COVID blood samples were collected from convalescent patients a median of roughly 100 days after diagnosis, with a range of roughly 35 to 170 days. Post-vaccine blood samples were obtained a median of around 74 days after the second vaccine dose, with a range of roughly 14 to 241 days. The cultures were stimulated with overlapping spike peptide pools from SARS-CoV-2 and from the common cold coronaviruses HCoV-NL63, HCoV-OC43 and HCoV-229E. Control cultures received a CEFX viral epitope pool as the positive control, an HIV-1 Nef peptide pool as the negative control, or no peptide. The spike-specific CD4+ TCR repertoire was compared before and after mRNA vaccination in over nine COVID-19 convalescent patients and a few infection-naive healthy vaccine recipients.

The receptor library was made with PCR. DNA from cultured CD4+ T cells underwent TCR sequencing with the Oncomine TCR Beta short-read assay at the Johns Hopkins FTIC core. Genomic DNA was extracted from the cultured CD4+ T cells with the QIAamp micro DNA kit. Oncomine TCR Beta libraries from cultured CD4+ T cells were pooled with unique dual indexes and sequenced on an Illumina iSeq 100. Turning to the authors' computational methods: Non-productive sequences were removed, and CDR3s that did not start with C, did not end with F or W, or were shorter than 7 amino acids were discarded. Antigen-specific clonotypes were identified using the MANAFEST web application through comparison of peptide-stimulated wells with reference and other culture wells. For a clone to be called positive, the clone needed an FDR below 0.05, an odds ratio above 5, and a productive frequency above 0.1% in at least two of three replicate wells. A clonotype counted as cross-reactive if it showed significant expansion both in the SARS-CoV-2 spike wells and in at least one common cold coronavirus spike condition. Similarity between CDR3 sequences was evaluated in R version 3.6.1 using Levenshtein distances (stringdist) and unrooted phylogenetic trees (ape). Using fastp at Q25 and MiXCR, TCRdb reprocessed the public reads and kept productive beta chains. Rows are combined by CDR3 protein, so each entry shows the most common genes and DNA. V and J calls and clone size were set by TCRdb, not the authors. This sample gives 8,000 to 10,000 distinct CDR3 sequences in total; around 37% of them show up just once. The ten largest clones capture 16% of the sample.

CDR1 SGDLS and CDR2 YYNGEE are derived from the germline V gene. From cysteine to phenylalanine, the CDR3 is 14 amino acids long. Of the read, only the CDR3 DNA is kept; its 42 bases are in frame from base 1. V loses 0 bases, J loses 1 base, and the germline ends lie 7 bases apart. Broader findings and caveats from the paper: Of the vaccine-specific clones found in convalescent patients, nearly all (304 of 307) were mono-reactive for SARS-CoV-2 spike instead of being cross-reactive with common cold coronaviruses. Although the median number of SARS-CoV-2-reactive clonotypes went up from around 20 after infection to around 39 after vaccination, the increase was not significant. In convalescent patients, a median 86.3% of post-vaccine SARS-CoV-2-reactive clones were detected only after vaccination, and vaccine-specific priming was suggested by this finding. The number of convalescent patients in the study was relatively small, and the study did not examine early timepoints following natural infection.

The treatment or condition label for this specimen denotes: roughly ten-day PBMC culture with coronavirus spike peptide pools or control peptides (ViraFEST assay). The study used the ViraFEST assay, which expanded antigen-specific T cells with peptide pools and then identified expanded clonotypes by TCR sequencing. Positive SARS-CoV-2 PCR tests in the convalescent patients dated from March to December 2020, before Alpha, Beta and Delta variants emerged in the United States. Each well held 2 million to 2.5 million PBMCs cultured with around 10 ug/ml peptide pools in IMDM containing around 5% human AB serum and approximately 10 IU/ml IL-2. On days 3 and 7, half of the culture medium was replaced with fresh IL-2-containing medium. Once the cells had been in culture for over nine days, the EasySep CD4+ T cell isolation kit was used to isolate CD4+ T cells by negative selection. PBMCs were separated from whole blood using Ficoll-Paque Plus gradient centrifugation and then either used fresh or cryopreserved at -140C. Triplicate wells were generally used for each culture condition.

Turning to this clonotype: What antigen it recognizes has not been identified. No much larger clone exists at a distance of one base, and base qualities are not known.

This TCR came from a human donor who had recovered from COVID-19. The chain is made from TRBV9 and TRBJ1-1, with a weak D call of TRBD1 (6 bases match). The sequencing sample was made of CD4+ T cells from blood, cultured in vitro. The DNA reads TGTGCCAGCAGCGTAGGGACAGCGAACACTGAAGCTTTCTTT. It translates as CASSVGTANTEAFF.